The rows below give T cell receptor beta chains drawn from one sample of a study of cytomegalovirus exposure and HLA in healthy donors. The protocol was immunoSEQ multiplex PCR, while the TCRdb copy is restricted to in-frame clones and leaves out a portion. This sample's table reports about 150,000 clones. The sequencing sample was made of PBMCs. The receptor source for this set is a woman between 50 and 59 years old in good health and CMV-seronegative. The CDR3 runs from the conserved cysteine through the conserved F or W. A D gene is named only where the DNA matches it firmly.

J: TRBJ2-1
D: TRBD2
length: 13
V: TRBV29-1
DNA: TGCAGCGTTGGGCGGGAGGGCAGGAGTGAGCAGTTCTTC
CDR3: CSVGREGRSEQFF

J: TRBJ2-3
D: .
length: 15
V: TRBV6-1
DNA: TGTGCCAGCAGGGATGGGCAGGGGAGCACAGATACGCAGTATTTT
CDR3: CASRDGQGSTDTQYF

J: TRBJ2-7
D: .
length: 14
V: TRBV6-5
DNA: TGTGCCAGCAGCCCCTTACCTGAGGCCTACGAGCAGTACTTC
CDR3: CASSPLPEAYEQYF

J: TRBJ2-7
D: TRBD1
length: 13
V: TRBV18
DNA: TGTGCCAGCTCACCCGAGACAGGGATTCAACAGTACTTC
CDR3: CASSPETGIQQYF

J: TRBJ2-5
D: .
length: 13
V: TRBV7-3
DNA: TGTGCCAGCAGCTTAATGGGGGCAGAGACCCAGTACTTC
CDR3: CASSLMGAETQYF

J: TRBJ1-1
D: .
length: 11
V: TRBV7-9
DNA: TGTGCCAGCAGCTCACTGGCTGAAGCTTTCTTT
CDR3: CASSSLAEAFF

J: TRBJ1-5
D: .
length: 13
V: TRBV10-3
DNA: TGTGCCACCTGGAAAGGGGATGTATCGCCCCAGCATTTT
CDR3: CATWKGDVSPQHF

J: TRBJ1-2
D: .
length: 14
V: TRBV5-4
DNA: TGTGCCAGCAGCTTGGAGGCAGGGGACTATGGCTACACCTTC
CDR3: CASSLEAGDYGYTF

J: TRBJ2-1
D: .
length: 13
V: TRBV11-3
DNA: TGTGCCAGCAGCTTACAAGGGGGTAATGAGCAGTTCTTC
CDR3: CASSLQGGNEQFF

J: TRBJ2-7
D: .
length: 13
V: TRBV5-1
DNA: TGCGCCAGCAGCCCCATGGACAGTTACGAGCAGTACTTC
CDR3: CASSPMDSYEQYF

J: TRBJ2-2
D: .
length: 14
V: TRBV19
DNA: TGTGCCAGTACGGGACAAGCGAACACCGGGGAGCTGTTTTTT
CDR3: CASTGQANTGELFF

J: TRBJ2-7
D: TRBD1
length: 14
V: TRBV11-2
DNA: TGTGCCAGCAGCCTGACAGGGGGTGTCTACGAGCAGTACTTC
CDR3: CASSLTGGVYEQYF

J: TRBJ2-7
D: .
length: 11
V: TRBV5-5
DNA: TGTGCCAGCAGAGAGGGTTACGAGCAGTACTTC
CDR3: CASREGYEQYF

J: TRBJ1-1
D: TRBD1
length: 15
V: TRBV25-1
DNA: TGTGCCAGCAGTGACCCCGGGACAGGTGACACTGAAGCTTTCTTT
CDR3: CASSDPGTGDTEAFF

J: TRBJ2-2
D: TRBD1
length: 16
V: TRBV4-1
DNA: TGCGCCAGCAGCCAACCGGGACAGGGAAGGGTCGGGGAGCTGTTTTTT
CDR3: CASSQPGQGRVGELFF

J: TRBJ2-2
D: TRBD2
length: 16
V: TRBV9
DNA: TGTGCCAGCAGCCTTCGGACTAGCGGGAGCACCGGGGAGCTGTTTTTT
CDR3: CASSLRTSGSTGELFF

J: TRBJ1-5
D: .
length: 17
V: TRBV7-9
DNA: TGTGCCAGCAGCTTAGCACCCGGCGGGGAGAGCAATCAGCCCCAGCATTTT
CDR3: CASSLAPGGESNQPQHF

J: TRBJ2-1
D: TRBD1
length: 15
V: TRBV25-1
DNA: TGTGCCAGCACCCCATCAACAGGGGGGTTGGTTGAGCAGTTCTTC
CDR3: CASTPSTGGLVEQFF

J: TRBJ2-1
D: TRBD2
length: 14
V: TRBV9
DNA: TGTGCCAGCGCAAGCGGGAGCACCTACAATGAGCAGTTCTTC
CDR3: CASASGSTYNEQFF

J: TRBJ2-3
D: .
length: 14
V: TRBV9
DNA: TGTGCCAGCAGCGTAGAAACCCCCGGGAGAGCGCAGTATTTT
CDR3: CASSVETPGRAQYF

J: TRBJ1-2
D: .
length: 14
V: TRBV7-9
DNA: TGTGCCAGCAGCTTAGCCCAGGGCAACTATGGCTACACCTTC
CDR3: CASSLAQGNYGYTF

J: TRBJ2-3
D: .
length: 13
V: TRBV9
DNA: TGTGCCAGCAGCGACAGGTTTCGAGATACGCAGTATTTT
CDR3: CASSDRFRDTQYF

J: TRBJ1-6
D: .
length: 13
V: TRBV5-4
DNA: TGTGCCAGCAGCAATAGGGAGAATTCACCCCTCCACTTT
CDR3: CASSNRENSPLHF

J: TRBJ2-7
D: TRBD1
length: 14
V: TRBV19
DNA: TGTGCCAGTAGTAACCAGGGGGTACGCCACGAGCAGTACTTC
CDR3: CASSNQGVRHEQYF

J: TRBJ2-2
D: .
length: 16
V: TRBV5-4
DNA: TGTGCCAGCAGCCTATTCCGGGGGGCGATCACCGGGGAGCTGTTTTTT
CDR3: CASSLFRGAITGELFF

J: TRBJ2-5
D: .
length: 15
V: TRBV19
DNA: TGTGCCAGTAGTATTGGGGGGGCAACTCAAGAGACCCAGTACTTC
CDR3: CASSIGGATQETQYF

J: TRBJ2-7
D: TRBD2
length: 16
V: TRBV18
DNA: TGTGCCAGCTCACCATTAGCGGGAATGGCGGGGAACGAGCAGTACTTC
CDR3: CASSPLAGMAGNEQYF

J: TRBJ2-1
D: .
length: 16
V: TRBV5-1
DNA: TGCGCCAGCAGTCCGGACGGGGGGACGGGGGCTACTAAGCAGTTCTTC
CDR3: CASSPDGGTGATKQFF

J: TRBJ2-7
D: TRBD1
length: 11
V: TRBV20-1
DNA: TGCAGTGCTAGGGACAGGGGAGAGCAGTACTTC
CDR3: CSARDRGEQYF

J: TRBJ2-5
D: .
length: 11
V: TRBV18
DNA: TGTGCCAGCTCACCTCTTGAGGACCAGTACTTC
CDR3: CASSPLEDQYF